These T cell receptor beta chains were read from a single sample in a study of T cell responses to AZD1222 COVID-19 vaccine. Measured with immunoSEQ multiplex PCR; TCRdb has only the in-frame clones, and not every one. The sample lists approximately 130,000 clones; more than 85% were seen once. The material was peripheral blood, obtained on day 0 of AZD1222 vaccination. The receptors were gathered from an adult in good health. CDR3s include the opening cysteine and the closing phenylalanine or tryptophan. The D gene is left open where the match is weak. The listing skips clone size in some rows; elsewhere it reads once, few, many or a size class.

>TRBV10-2|TRBJ2-3|NA|NA
CATQDRGGTDTQYF
TGCGCCACCCAAGATCGGGGCGGGACAGATACGCAGTATTTT
>TRBV30|TRBJ1-1|NA|TRBD1
CAWRGQGKNTEAFF
TGTGCCTGGAGAGGACAGGGAAAAAACACTGAAGCTTTCTTT
>TRBV7-9|TRBJ1-2|NA|NA
CASSKDIYGYTF
TGTGCCAGCAGCAAGGACATTTATGGCTACACCTTC
>TRBV5-4|TRBJ1-6|NA|TRBD1
CASSPYVDRKNSPLHF
TGTGCCAGCAGTCCCTATGTGGACAGGAAGAATTCACCCCTCCACTTT
>TRBV29-1|TRBJ2-5|NA|NA
CSAWGQSETQYF
TGCAGCGCCTGGGGTCAGTCAGAGACCCAGTACTTC
>TRBV5-8|TRBJ1-2|NA|NA
CASSSTGTAYGYTF
TGTGCCAGCAGCTCGACCGGGACGGCCTATGGCTACACCTTC
>TRBV10-2|TRBJ1-5|NA|NA
CASSVGRAGPQHF
TGCGCCAGCAGTGTTGGGCGGGCGGGCCCCCAGCATTTT
>TRBV7-2|TRBJ1-3|NA|TRBD1
CASSLNAGGTGNTIYF
TGTGCCAGCAGCTTAAACGCAGGGGGAACTGGAAACACCATATATTTT
>TRBV4-3|TRBJ1-5|NA|NA
CASSQEWGRVKPQHF
TGCGCCAGCAGCCAAGAATGGGGGCGGGTAAAGCCCCAGCATTTT
>TRBV6-6|TRBJ2-7|NA|TRBD2
CASSRRPSGTSPSEQYF
TGTGCCAGCAGCCGACGGCCTAGCGGGACCTCCCCCTCCGAGCAGTACTTC
>TRBV3-1/TRBV3-2|TRBJ1-1|NA|TRBD1
CASSQGDRGTEAFF
TGTGCCAGCAGCCAAGGGGACAGGGGCACTGAAGCTTTCTTT
>TRBV6-5|TRBJ1-3|NA|TRBD1
CASSDRGIGYTIYF
TGTGCCAGCAGCGACAGGGGGATCGGATACACCATATATTTT
>TRBV2|TRBJ2-7|NA|NA
CASKREANSYEQYF
TGTGCCAGCAAAAGGGAGGCAAACTCCTACGAGCAGTACTTC
>TRBV3-1/TRBV3-2|TRBJ2-7|NA|NA
CASSQDSQEIYEQYF
TGTGCCAGCAGCCAAGATAGCCAGGAAATCTACGAGCAGTACTTC
>TRBV13|TRBJ2-2|NA|NA
CASSPSRWGANTGELFF
TGTGCCAGCAGCCCGAGTAGGTGGGGAGCGAACACCGGGGAGCTGTTTTTT
>TRBV9|TRBJ1-2|few|NA
CASSVGDGGYTF
TGTGCCAGCAGCGTAGGGGACGGTGGCTACACCTTC
>TRBV28|TRBJ2-1|NA|TRBD2
CASTPPGLDEQFF
TGTGCCAGCACCCCTCCCGGACTAGATGAGCAGTTCTTC
>TRBV6-5|TRBJ1-3|NA|NA
CASSRDPGPGNTIYF
TGTGCCAGCAGCCGGGACCCGGGTCCTGGAAACACCATATATTTT
>TRBV15|TRBJ1-1|NA|NA
CATSRVIQNTEAFF
TGTGCCACCAGCAGAGTCATTCAGAACACTGAAGCTTTCTTT
>TRBV2|TRBJ1-5|few|TRBD1
CASSIRGLSNQPQHF
TGTGCCAGCAGTATCAGGGGGCTAAGCAATCAGCCCCAGCATTTT
>TRBV5-4|TRBJ1-6|NA|TRBD1
CASRLGGAVSPLHF
TGTGCCAGCAGACTAGGGGGCGCGGTTTCACCCCTCCACTTT
>TRBV12-3/TRBV12-4|TRBJ2-3|NA|NA
CASSLTGTDTQYF
TGTGCCAGCAGTTTGACAGGCACAGATACGCAGTATTTT
>TRBV5-1|TRBJ2-7|few|TRBD1
CASSLWGTGVYEQYF
TGCGCCAGCAGCTTATGGGGGACAGGGGTCTACGAGCAGTACTTC
>TRBV2|TRBJ1-2|NA|TRBD1
CASRQGQGGFGYTF
TGTGCCAGCAGACAGGGACAGGGTGGCTTTGGCTACACCTTC
>TRBV7-4|TRBJ2-3|NA|NA
CASSSRMGPASTDTQYF
TGTGCCAGCAGCTCTAGGATGGGGCCCGCTAGCACAGATACGCAGTATTTT
>TRBV9|TRBJ2-1|few|TRBD2
CASGSGRAGDEQFF
TGTGCCAGCGGTAGCGGGAGGGCCGGCGATGAGCAGTTCTTC
>TRBV2|TRBJ1-1|once|NA
CASSDGLGRPNTEAFF
TGTGCCAGCAGTGATGGCTTGGGCAGACCGAACACTGAAGCTTTCTTT
>TRBV2|TRBJ1-6|NA|NA
CASSDAGESLHF
TGTGCCAGCAGTGACGCGGGAGAGTCCCTCCACTTT
>TRBV6-2/TRBV6-3|TRBJ2-7|NA|NA
CASSWGTGISYEQYF
TGTGCCAGCAGTTGGGGAACAGGGATATCCTACGAGCAGTACTTC
>TRBV7-8|TRBJ1-4|NA|NA
CASSPRFSNEKLFF
TGTGCCAGCAGCCCCCGGTTTAGTAATGAAAAACTGTTTTTT
>TRBV2|TRBJ1-5|NA|NA
CASSERRWDRDDNQPQHF
TGTGCCAGCAGTGAAAGGAGGTGGGACCGGGACGACAATCAGCCCCAGCATTTT